This TCR beta chain comes out of a study of cytomegalovirus exposure and HLA in healthy donors. Looking at the study overall: Unique TCRs from HLA-typed donors, 70 million to 100 million of them, were held in an early data release. Study-wide points: There were several of the most significant clusters that appeared linked to common viral pathogens in a later analysis. Follow-up analysis later connected one missense variant in DCLRE1C with trimming of TCR beta V- and J-genes.

The PCR ran on 60 Vbeta and 13 Jbeta primers. The data were produced by immunoSEQ multiplex PCR, yet TCRdb's version contains in-frame clones alone and is incomplete. This table has about 140,000 clones, about four fifths appearing once. Germline V gene data show CDR1 as SEHNR and CDR2 as FQNEAQ (reference sequence). The ends were cut back, 1 base at V and 0 bases at J, with 3 bases in the middle. The CDR3 spans 13 residues. This clone was seen only a few times. Antigen specificity is unknown. The sequence was obtained from a man aged 25 to 40 in good health and CMV-seronegative. V is TRBV7-9 and J is TRBJ1-1; unclear D gene. Sequenced material: PBMCs. CDR3 nucleotides: TGTGCCAGCAGCTTAGTCGTGAACACTGAAGCTTTCTTT. It yields the protein CASSLVVNTEAFF. The full variable domain, rest sourced from reference TRBV7-9 and TRBJ1-1, is DTGVSQNPRHKITKRGQNVTFRCDPISEHNRLYWYRQTLGQGPEFLTYFQNEAQLEKSRLLSDRFSAERPKGSFSTLEIQRTEQGDSAMYLCASSLVVNTEAFFGQGTRLTVV.